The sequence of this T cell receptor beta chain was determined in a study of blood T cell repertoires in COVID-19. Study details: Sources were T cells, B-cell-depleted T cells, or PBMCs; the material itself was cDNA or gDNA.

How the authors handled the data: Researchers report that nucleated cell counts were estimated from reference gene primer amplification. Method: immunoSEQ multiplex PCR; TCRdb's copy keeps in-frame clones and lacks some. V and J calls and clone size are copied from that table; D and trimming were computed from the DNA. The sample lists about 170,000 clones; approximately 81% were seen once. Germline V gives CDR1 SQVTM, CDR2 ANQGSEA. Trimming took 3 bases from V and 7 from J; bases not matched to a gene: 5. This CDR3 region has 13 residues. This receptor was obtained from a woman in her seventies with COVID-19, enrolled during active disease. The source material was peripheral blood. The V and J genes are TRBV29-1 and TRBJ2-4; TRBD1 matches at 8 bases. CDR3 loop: CSVEAGGGNIQYF. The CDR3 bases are TGCAGCGTTGAGGCAGGGGGCGGTAACATTCAGTACTTC. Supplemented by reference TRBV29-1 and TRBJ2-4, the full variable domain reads SAVISQKPSRDICQRGTSLTIQCQVDSQVTMMFWYRQQPGQSLTLIATANQGSEATYESGFVIDKFPISRPNLTFSTLTVSNMSPEDSSIYLCSVEAGGGNIQYFGAGTRLSVL.